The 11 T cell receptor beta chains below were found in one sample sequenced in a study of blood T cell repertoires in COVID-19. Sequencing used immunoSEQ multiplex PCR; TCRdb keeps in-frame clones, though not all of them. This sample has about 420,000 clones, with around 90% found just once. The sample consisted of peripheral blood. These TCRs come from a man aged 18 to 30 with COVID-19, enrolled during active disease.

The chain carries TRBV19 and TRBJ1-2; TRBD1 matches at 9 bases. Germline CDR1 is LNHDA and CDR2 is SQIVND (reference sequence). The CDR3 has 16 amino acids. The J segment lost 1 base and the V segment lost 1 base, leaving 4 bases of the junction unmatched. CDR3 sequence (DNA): TGTGCCAGTAGTATAGGGACAGGGGAACTTAACTATGGCTACACCTTC. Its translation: CASSIGTGELNYGYTF.

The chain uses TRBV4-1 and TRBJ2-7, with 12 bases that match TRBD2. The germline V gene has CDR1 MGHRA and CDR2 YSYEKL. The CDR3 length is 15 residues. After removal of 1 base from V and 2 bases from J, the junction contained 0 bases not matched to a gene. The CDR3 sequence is CASSQGLAGAYEQYF. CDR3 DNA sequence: TGCGCCAGCAGCCAAGGACTAGCGGGGGCCTACGAGCAGTACTTC.

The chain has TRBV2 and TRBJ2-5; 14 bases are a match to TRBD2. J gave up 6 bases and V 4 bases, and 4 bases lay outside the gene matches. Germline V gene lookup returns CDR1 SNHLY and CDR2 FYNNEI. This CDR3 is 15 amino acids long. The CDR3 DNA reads TGTGCCAGCAGTGGACTAGCGGGGGGGCCGAAGACCCAGTACTTC. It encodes CASSGLAGGPKTQYF.

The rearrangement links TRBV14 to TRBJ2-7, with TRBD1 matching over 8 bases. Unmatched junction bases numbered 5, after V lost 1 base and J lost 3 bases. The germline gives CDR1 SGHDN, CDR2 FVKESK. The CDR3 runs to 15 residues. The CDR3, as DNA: TGTGCCAGCAGCCAAGCCGGGACAGGCTACTACGAGCAGTACTTC. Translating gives CASSQAGTGYYEQYF.

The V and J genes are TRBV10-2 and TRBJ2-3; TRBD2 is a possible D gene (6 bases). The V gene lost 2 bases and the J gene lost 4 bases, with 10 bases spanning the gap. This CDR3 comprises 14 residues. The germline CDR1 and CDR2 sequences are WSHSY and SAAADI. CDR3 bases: TGCGCCAGCAGTGAGGTGTCTAGCGCAGATACGCAGTATTTT. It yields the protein CASSEVSSADTQYF.

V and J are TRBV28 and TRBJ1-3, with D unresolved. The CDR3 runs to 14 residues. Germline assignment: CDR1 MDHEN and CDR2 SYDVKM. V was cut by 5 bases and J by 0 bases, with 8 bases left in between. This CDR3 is CASSLSISGNTIYF. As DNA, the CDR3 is TGTGCCAGCAGTCTGAGTATCTCTGGAAACACCATATATTTT.

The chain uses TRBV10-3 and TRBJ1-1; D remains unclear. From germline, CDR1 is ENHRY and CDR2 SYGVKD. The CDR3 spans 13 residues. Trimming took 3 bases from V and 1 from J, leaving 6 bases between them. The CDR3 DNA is TGTGCCATCAGTGACGGAGCGAACACTGAAGCTTTCTTT. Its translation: CAISDGANTEAFF.

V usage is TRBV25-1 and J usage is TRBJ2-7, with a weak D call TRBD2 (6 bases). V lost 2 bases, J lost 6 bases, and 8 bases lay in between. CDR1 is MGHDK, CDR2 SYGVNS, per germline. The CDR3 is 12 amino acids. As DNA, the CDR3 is TGTGCCAGCAGTGAAGGGCGGGGCGAGCAGTACTTC. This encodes CASSEGRGEQYF.

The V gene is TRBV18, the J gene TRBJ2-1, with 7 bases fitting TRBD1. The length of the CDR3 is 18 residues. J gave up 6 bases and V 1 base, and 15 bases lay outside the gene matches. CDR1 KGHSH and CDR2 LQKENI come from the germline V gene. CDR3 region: CASSPLGQVIGMGNEQFF. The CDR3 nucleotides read TGTGCCAGCTCACCACTCGGACAGGTTATAGGAATGGGCAATGAGCAGTTCTTC.

As DNA, the CDR3 is TGTGCCAGCAGTTTCGGAGGGGGGGTCTATGGCTACACCTTC. Translation: CASSFGGGVYGYTF. This chain uses TRBV28 with TRBJ1-2; maybe TRBD1 (6 bases). The V end was cut by 3 bases, the J end by 4 bases, with 12 bases between. This CDR3 spans 14 amino acids. The germline V gene has CDR1 MDHEN and CDR2 SYDVKM.

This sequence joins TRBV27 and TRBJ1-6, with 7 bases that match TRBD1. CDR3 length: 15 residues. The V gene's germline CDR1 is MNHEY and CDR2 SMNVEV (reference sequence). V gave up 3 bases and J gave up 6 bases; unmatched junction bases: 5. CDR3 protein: CASSFRGQPNSPLHF. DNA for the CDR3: TGTGCCAGCAGTTTCAGGGGACAGCCTAATTCACCCCTCCACTTT.